This T cell receptor beta chain originates from a study of cytomegalovirus exposure and HLA in healthy donors. Across the study: The roughly 120 million unique TCR beta sequences, from approximately 170 million T cells, were found by an earlier analysis. General study results and limits: Later on, an analysis showed TCR association rates differing by HLA locus, with DRB1 the most and HLA-C the fewest.

On this clone: Its antigen is unidentified.

The CDR3 is 12 amino acids. Trimming took off 6 bases at V and 5 bases at J, with 10 bases between the two ends. Germline assignment: CDR1 MNHNY and CDR2 SVGAGI (reference sequence). The PCR had 60 Vbeta and 13 Jbeta primers. The protocol was immunoSEQ multiplex PCR, while the TCRdb copy is restricted to in-frame clones and leaves out a portion. The sample includes approximately 210,000 clones, 85% to 90% of them seen just once. This clonotype was obtained from a woman aged 18-35 years in good health and CMV-seronegative. Sequencing was carried out using PBMCs. This chain uses TRBV6-6 with TRBJ2-5, with D possibly TRBD2 on 5 matching bases. CDR3: CASRSSGETQYF. CDR3 nucleotide sequence: TGTGCCAGCAGAAGTTCGGGGGAGACCCAGTACTTC.